The T cell receptor (beta chain) described here comes from a study of cytomegalovirus exposure and HLA in healthy donors. Study-level information: The same platform used for the approximately 670 first-cohort repertoires was also used for the 100 to 150 validation repertoires, as a later analysis reported. The study, taken as a whole, reports: It was confirmed in vitro that a few of the CMV-associated chains were specific for CMV antigens. Most sequenced TCRs were rare (though some public TCRs occurred in many donors). Cytomegalovirus-associated TCR beta chains were listed, numbering around 150.

Trimming took off 5 bases at V and 0 bases at J, with 8 bases between the two ends. This CDR3 is built from 14 residues. Germline V gene lookup returns CDR1 LNHDA and CDR2 SQIVND (reference sequence). Profiling relied on immunoSEQ multiplex PCR, and the TCRdb table lists in-frame clones only, not all of them. Here the sample spans about 240,000 clones, approximately 84% being singletons. In the case of this clone: Antigen unknown.

Sequencing was carried out using PBMCs. This clonotype was sampled from a woman aged 25 to 45 in good health and CMV-seropositive. The V gene is TRBV19, the J gene TRBJ1-3, with unresolved D. CDR3 protein: CASSSVSSGNTIYF. The DNA for the CDR3 is TGTGCCAGTAGTTCGGTTTCCTCTGGAAACACCATATATTTT.